Included here is one T cell receptor (beta chain) sequence, with context. This record comes from a study of blood T cell repertoires in COVID-19. Clones were sequenced by immunoSEQ multiplex PCR, and TCRdb holds only the in-frame ones, with some missing. The sample contains around 300,000 clones, nearly 90% of which appear only once. This sequence originates from a woman under 30 with acute COVID-19. Sequencing was carried out using PBMCs or T cells enriched from blood (not recorded which).

The CDR3 reads CASSFRSPRTAIYGYTF. The CDR3 coding sequence is TGTGCCAGCAGTTTCCGAAGCCCCAGGACAGCCATTTATGGCTACACCTTC. The V call is TRBV28, the J call TRBJ1-2; perhaps TRBD1 as D (6 bases). The length of the CDR3 is 17 residues. Trimming took off 3 bases at V and 5 bases at J, with 22 bases between the two ends. CDR1 MDHEN and CDR2 SYDVKM come from the germline V gene.